These T cell receptor beta chains were read from a single sample in a study of cytomegalovirus exposure and HLA in healthy donors. The method was immunoSEQ multiplex PCR; TCRdb's version includes in-frame clones alone and lacks a portion of them. The data hold approximately 110,000 clones, with 60% to 85% observed a single time. Material: PBMCs. The receptors originated from a middle-aged man in good health and CMV-seronegative. Each CDR3 is given with its conserved first and last residue. D genes are given only for firm matches. Clone size is stated in some rows and not others, as once, few, many or a class when expanded.

v_call,j_call,clone_size,d_call,cdr3_nt,cdr3_aa
TRBV5-1,TRBJ2-1,-,TRBD1,TGCGCCAGCAGCCCAAGCCGGGACAGGGGGTACAATGAGCAGTTCTTC,CASSPSRDRGYNEQFF
TRBV7-6,TRBJ2-7,-,-,TGTGCCAGCAGCCCGACAGGAGTCTCCTACGAGCAGTACTTC,CASSPTGVSYEQYF
TRBV6-5,TRBJ1-6,-,TRBD1,TGTGCCAGCACCTCTGGACAGGAGAATTCACCCCTCCACTTT,CASTSGQENSPLHF
TRBV19,TRBJ1-4,-,TRBD1,TGTGCCAGTAGCCCCCTTACAGGGGGCGGTGAAAAACTGTTTTTT,CASSPLTGGGEKLFF
TRBV2,TRBJ2-7,-,TRBD1,TGTGCCAGCAGTGAGGCATGGGGGACAGGCCGATCCTACTTC,CASSEAWGTGRSYF
TRBV6-5,TRBJ1-5,-,-,TGTGCCAGCAGTTACCTGCTAGGTCAGCCCCAGCATTTT,CASSYLLGQPQHF
TRBV19,TRBJ1-4,few,TRBD1,TGTGCCAGTAGTATAAAAGGACAGGGGGTTGAAAAACTGTTTTTT,CASSIKGQGVEKLFF
TRBV7-2,TRBJ1-2,-,-,TGTGCCAGCACCCGGACAGACGTCTATGGCTACACCTTC,CASTRTDVYGYTF
TRBV19,TRBJ1-5,-,TRBD1,TGTGCCAGTAGAACAGGGGGCGGGAATCAGCCCCAGCATTTT,CASRTGGGNQPQHF
TRBV5-1,TRBJ2-2,-,TRBD2,TGCGCCAGCAGCTTGGCCCCGGGGAGGGACACCGGGGAGCTGTTTTTT,CASSLAPGRDTGELFF
TRBV9,TRBJ1-6,-,-,TGTGCCAGCAGCGCCGGGGAGGTTTCACCCCTCCACTTT,CASSAGEVSPLHF
TRBV7-3,TRBJ2-2,-,-,TGTGCCAGCAGCTTGGCTAGCCGCACCGGGGAGCTGTTTTTT,CASSLASRTGELFF
TRBV7-6,TRBJ2-3,-,TRBD2,TGTGCCAGCAGCTCGGGACTAGCGGGGGCCACAGATACGCAGTATTTT,CASSSGLAGATDTQYF
TRBV4-2,TRBJ2-7,few,TRBD2,TGTGCCAGCAGCCAAGATTTACTAGCGGGGTCCTACGAGCAGTACTTC,CASSQDLLAGSYEQYF
TRBV15,TRBJ1-2,-,-,TGTGCCACCAGCAGGTTCGGGGATGACGGCTACACCTTC,CATSRFGDDGYTF
TRBV9,TRBJ2-7,-,-,TGTGCCAGCAGCCCCGGCGGAGAGCAGTACTTC,CASSPGGEQYF